This TCR beta chain was observed in a study of blood T cells in healthy people across ages. For the second PCR, which ran for 7 to 11 cycles, a sample-barcoded 5' primer and a J-beta primer mix were used. A template-switch adaptor that had 12 random nucleotides put a tag on each cDNA molecule. TCRdb processed the 5' RACE reads anew with MiXCR; each CDR3 protein has one entry. This sample has about 640,000 distinct CDR3 sequences, with approximately 59% found just once. This clonotype was detected a few times. Donor samples were obtained from healthy Caucasian individuals from Russia, aged about 6 to 100. Material: blood. The origin of this receptor is a man in his sixties in good health.

The chain's CDR3 is CSARGGTSEETQYF. The CDR3, as DNA: TGCAGTGCTAGAGGCGGAACTAGCGAAGAGACCCAGTACTTC. J is TRBJ2-5 and V is TRBV20-1; 7 bases are shared with TRBD2. V shed 1 base and J 3 bases; nucleotides not matched to a gene: 5. The CDR3 sequence is 14 residues long. The germline CDR1 and CDR2 sequences are DFQATT and SNEGSKA (reference sequence).